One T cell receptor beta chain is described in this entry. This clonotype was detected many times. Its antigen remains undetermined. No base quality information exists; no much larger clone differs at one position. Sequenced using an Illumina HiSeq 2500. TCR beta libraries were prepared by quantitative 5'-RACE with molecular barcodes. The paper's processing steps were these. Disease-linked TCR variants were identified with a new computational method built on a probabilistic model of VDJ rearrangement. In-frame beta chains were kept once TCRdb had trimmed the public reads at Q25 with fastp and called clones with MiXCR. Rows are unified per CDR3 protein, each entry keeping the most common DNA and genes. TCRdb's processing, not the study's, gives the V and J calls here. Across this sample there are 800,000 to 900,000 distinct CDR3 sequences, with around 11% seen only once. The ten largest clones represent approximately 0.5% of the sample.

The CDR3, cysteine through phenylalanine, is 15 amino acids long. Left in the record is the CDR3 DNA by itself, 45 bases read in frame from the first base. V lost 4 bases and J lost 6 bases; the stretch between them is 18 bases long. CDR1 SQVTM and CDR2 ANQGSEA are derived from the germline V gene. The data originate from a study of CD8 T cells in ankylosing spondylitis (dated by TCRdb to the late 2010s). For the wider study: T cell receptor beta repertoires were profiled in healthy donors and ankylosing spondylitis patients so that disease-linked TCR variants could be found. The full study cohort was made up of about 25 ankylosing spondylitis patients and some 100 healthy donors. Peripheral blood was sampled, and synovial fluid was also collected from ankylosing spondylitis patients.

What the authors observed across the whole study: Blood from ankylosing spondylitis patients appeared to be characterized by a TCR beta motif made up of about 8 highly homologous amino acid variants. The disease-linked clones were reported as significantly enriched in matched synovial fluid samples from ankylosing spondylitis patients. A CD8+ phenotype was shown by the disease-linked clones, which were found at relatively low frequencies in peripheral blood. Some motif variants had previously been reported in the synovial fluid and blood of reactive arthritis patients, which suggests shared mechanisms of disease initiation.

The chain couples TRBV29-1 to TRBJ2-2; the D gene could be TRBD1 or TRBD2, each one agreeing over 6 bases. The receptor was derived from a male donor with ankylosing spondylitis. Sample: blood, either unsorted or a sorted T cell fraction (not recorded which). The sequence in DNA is TGCAGCGTTGTTTCTAGGGGGGCCCGATCCGGGGAGCTGTTTTTT. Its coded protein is CSVVSRGARSGELFF.